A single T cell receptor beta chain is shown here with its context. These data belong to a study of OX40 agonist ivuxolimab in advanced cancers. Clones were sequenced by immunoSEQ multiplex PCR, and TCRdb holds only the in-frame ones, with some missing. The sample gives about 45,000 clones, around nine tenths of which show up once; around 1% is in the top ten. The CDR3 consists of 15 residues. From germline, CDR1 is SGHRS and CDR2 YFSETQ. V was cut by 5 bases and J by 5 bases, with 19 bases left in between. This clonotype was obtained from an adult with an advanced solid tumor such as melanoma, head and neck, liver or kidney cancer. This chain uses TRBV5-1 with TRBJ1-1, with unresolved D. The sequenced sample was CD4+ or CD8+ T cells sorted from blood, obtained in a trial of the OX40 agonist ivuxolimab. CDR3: CASSPRWAPETEAFF. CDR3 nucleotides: TGCGCCAGCAGTCCGCGGTGGGCGCCGGAAACTGAAGCTTTCTTT.